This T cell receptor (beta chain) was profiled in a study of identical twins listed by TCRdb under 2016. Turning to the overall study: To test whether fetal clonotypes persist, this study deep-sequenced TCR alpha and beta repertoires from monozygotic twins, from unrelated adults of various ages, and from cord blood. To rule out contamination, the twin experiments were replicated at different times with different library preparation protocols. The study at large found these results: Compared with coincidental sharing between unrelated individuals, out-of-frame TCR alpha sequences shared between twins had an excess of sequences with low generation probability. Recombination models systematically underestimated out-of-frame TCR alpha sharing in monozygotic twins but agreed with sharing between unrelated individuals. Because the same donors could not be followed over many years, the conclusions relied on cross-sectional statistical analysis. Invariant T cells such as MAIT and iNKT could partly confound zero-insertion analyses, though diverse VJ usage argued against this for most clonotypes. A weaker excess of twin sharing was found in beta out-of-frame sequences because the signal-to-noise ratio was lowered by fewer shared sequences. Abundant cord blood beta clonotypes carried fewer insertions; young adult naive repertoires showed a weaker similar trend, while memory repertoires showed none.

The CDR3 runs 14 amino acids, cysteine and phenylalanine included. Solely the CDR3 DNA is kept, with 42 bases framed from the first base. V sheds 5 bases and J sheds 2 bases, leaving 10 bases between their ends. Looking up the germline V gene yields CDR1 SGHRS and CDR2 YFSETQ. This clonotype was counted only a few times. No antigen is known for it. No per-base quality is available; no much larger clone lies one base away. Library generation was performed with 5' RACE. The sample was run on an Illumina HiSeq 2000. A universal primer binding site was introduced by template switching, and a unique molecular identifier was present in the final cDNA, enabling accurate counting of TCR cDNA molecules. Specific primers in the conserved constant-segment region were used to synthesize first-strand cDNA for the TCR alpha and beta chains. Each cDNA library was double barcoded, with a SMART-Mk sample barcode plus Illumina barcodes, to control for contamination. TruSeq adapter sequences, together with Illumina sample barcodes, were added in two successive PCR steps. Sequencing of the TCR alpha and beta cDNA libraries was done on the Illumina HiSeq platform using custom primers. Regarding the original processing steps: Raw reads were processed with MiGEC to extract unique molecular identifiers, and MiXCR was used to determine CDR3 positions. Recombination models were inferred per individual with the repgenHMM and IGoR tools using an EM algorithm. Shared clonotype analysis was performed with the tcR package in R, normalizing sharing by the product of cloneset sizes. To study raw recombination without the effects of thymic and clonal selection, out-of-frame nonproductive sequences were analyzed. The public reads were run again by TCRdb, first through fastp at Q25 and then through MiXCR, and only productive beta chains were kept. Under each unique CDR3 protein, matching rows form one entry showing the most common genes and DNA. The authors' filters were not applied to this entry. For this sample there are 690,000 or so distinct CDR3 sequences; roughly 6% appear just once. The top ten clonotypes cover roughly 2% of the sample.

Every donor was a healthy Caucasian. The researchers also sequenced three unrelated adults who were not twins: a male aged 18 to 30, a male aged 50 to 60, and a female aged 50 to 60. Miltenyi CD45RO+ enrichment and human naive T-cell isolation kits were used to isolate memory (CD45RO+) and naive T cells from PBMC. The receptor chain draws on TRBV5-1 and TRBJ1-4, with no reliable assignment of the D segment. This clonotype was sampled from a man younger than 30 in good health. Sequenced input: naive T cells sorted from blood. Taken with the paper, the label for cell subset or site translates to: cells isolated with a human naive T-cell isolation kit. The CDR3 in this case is CASRERPTNEKLFF. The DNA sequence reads TGCGCCAGCAGGGAACGACCGACTAATGAAAAACTGTTTTTT. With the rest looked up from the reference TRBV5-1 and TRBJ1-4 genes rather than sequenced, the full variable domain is KAGVTQTPRYLIKTRGQQVTLSCSPISGHRSVSWYQQTPGQGLQFLFEYFSETQRNKGNFPGRFSGRQFSNSRSEMNVSTLELGDSALYLCASRERPTNEKLFFGSGTQLSVL.